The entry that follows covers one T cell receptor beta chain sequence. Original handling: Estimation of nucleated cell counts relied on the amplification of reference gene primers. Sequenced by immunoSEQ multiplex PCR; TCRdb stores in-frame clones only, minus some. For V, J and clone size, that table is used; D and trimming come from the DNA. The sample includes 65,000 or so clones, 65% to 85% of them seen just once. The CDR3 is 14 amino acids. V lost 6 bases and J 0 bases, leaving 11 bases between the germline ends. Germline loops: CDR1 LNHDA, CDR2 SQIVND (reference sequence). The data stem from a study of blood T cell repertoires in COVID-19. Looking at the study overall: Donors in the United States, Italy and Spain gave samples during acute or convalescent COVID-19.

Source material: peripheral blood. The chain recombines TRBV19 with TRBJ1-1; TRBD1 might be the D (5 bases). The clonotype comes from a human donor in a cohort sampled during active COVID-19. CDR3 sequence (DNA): TGTGCCAGTAGCCGACAGAATATGAACACTGAAGCTTTCTTT. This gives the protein CASSRQNMNTEAFF.